This T cell receptor beta chain comes out of a study of CXCR3-negative and CXCR3-positive naive CD8 T cells. By phenotype, naive CD8+ T cells were CD45RO-CCR7+CD27+CD95-. Study outcomes and limitations: Researchers report CXCR3 expression partially decreased after cryopreservation, with fresh PBMCs used in most assays. The study found more hydrophobic TRB CDR3s in CXCR3-positive naive cells than in CXCR3-negative naive cells. For memory CD8+ cells diversity was much lower, but both naive subsets had comparably high diversity.

The CDR3 contains 14 residues. The germline CDR1 and CDR2 sequences are MNHEY and SVGAGI. Carrying UMI labels, the TRB cDNA libraries were prepared through 5' RACE. TCRdb re-called the 5' RACE reads and gives one entry per CDR3 protein, without DNA. The listing contains about 66,000 distinct CDR3 sequences. As regards this clonotype: What it binds is unknown.

This TCR was sampled from a human donor in good health. Some clones in this sample may be carry-over from other donors' samples. The chain has TRBV6-5 and TRBJ2-2; the TCRdb D gene call, TRBD2, has no DNA to confirm it. The sample comprised naive CXCR3- CD8+ T cells from blood. Subset meaning: CD45RO-CCR7+CD27+CD95- naive CD8+ T cells lacking CXCR3 (TNR3-). The chain's CDR3 is CASSDSREAGELFF.